Listed below are T cell receptor beta chains from one sample, sequenced in a study of T cell responses to AZD1222 COVID-19 vaccine. Produced via immunoSEQ multiplex PCR; TCRdb's table is partial and in-frame only. The sample has about 160,000 clones, approximately 94% seen once. This specimen consisted of peripheral blood, obtained 28 days after the second AZD1222 dose. The receptors were gathered from an adult who received the AZD1222 COVID-19 vaccine. The CDR3 runs from the conserved cysteine through the conserved F or W. D genes are given only for firm matches.

cdr3_aa j_call d_call v_call
CASAGGGSNYGYTF TRBJ1-2 - TRBV7-2
CSASQEGISGNTIYF TRBJ1-3 - TRBV20-1
CSASGYNEQFF TRBJ2-1 - TRBV29-1
CASSPRDRVREKLFF TRBJ1-4 TRBD1 TRBV9
CAIRSPFDEQFF TRBJ2-1 - TRBV10-3
CSVEVAAGHTF TRBJ1-2 - TRBV29-1
CAIRGLAGEGETQYF TRBJ2-5 TRBD2 TRBV10-3
CASNRGGGQPQHF TRBJ1-5 - TRBV7-2
CASSIRVGTDTQYF TRBJ2-3 - TRBV7-2
CGRRGPMGGELFF TRBJ2-2 - TRBV29-1
CASSLLATGGSYEQYF TRBJ2-7 TRBD1 TRBV28
CASSRRQGAAYEQYF TRBJ2-7 TRBD1 TRBV3-1/TRBV3-2